Presented here are 22 T cell receptor beta chains from one specimen sequenced in a study of molecular identifiers for immune sequencing clone quantification. TCRdb passed the PCR reads through MiXCR, listing each CDR3 protein once. The sample has about 500,000 distinct CDR3 sequences; about 26% are singletons. Material: naive CD8+ T cells from blood, with Jurkat cell RNA spiked in. The subset here: FACS-sorted CD8+CD4-CCR7+CD45RA+ naive T cells. These receptor sequences come from a human donor in good health. Some libraries in this study had Jurkat cell RNA spiked in.

This clonotype has ten or more counts. The chain joins TRBV30 to TRBJ1-1, with D unclear. Per the germline V gene, CDR1 is GTSNPN and CDR2 is SVGIG (reference sequence). This CDR3 comprises 13 residues. Trimming shortened V by 2 bases and J by 3 bases, and 10 bases separated the two germline ends. CDR3 DNA sequence: TGTGCCTGGAGTTACAAGGGATACACTGAAGCTTTCTTT. Its protein is CAWSYKGYTEAFF.

Turning to this clonotype: A much larger clone lies one base from this, so it may be a read error. This chain uses TRBV4-1 with TRBJ2-7, with a weak D call TRBD1 (6 bases). Per the germline V gene, CDR1 is MGHRA and CDR2 is YSYEKL. V lost 10 bases to trimming and J lost 1 base, with 14 bases between them. The CDR3 covers 13 residues. CDR3 DNA sequence: TGCGCCAACAGTCAACAGGGTTCCTACGAGCAGTACTTC. Translating gives CANSQQGSYEQYF.

The rearrangement uses TRBV7-9 and TRBJ2-7; 8 bases match TRBD1. Germline CDR1 reads SEHNR; CDR2 reads FQNEAQ (reference sequence). V shed 1 base and J 5 bases; nucleotides not matched to a gene: 10. The CDR3 covers 16 residues. In DNA form, the CDR3 reads TGTGCCAGCAGCTTAGTGGGGACAGGAAACGTCAACGAGCAGTACTTC. Translating it yields CASSLVGTGNVNEQYF.

The V gene is TRBV27, the J gene TRBJ2-1; a weak D match, TRBD1 (6 bases). Trimming cost V 2 bases and J 7 bases, with 21 bases left between them. Germline V CDR1 and CDR2: MNHEY, SMNVEV (reference sequence). The CDR3 is made up of 17 amino acids. The CDR3 region has the DNA TGTGCCAGCAGTTTAATGGACAGATCCGCCAAGCCAAATGAGCAGTTCTTC. Amino acids: CASSLMDRSAKPNEQFF.

With respect to this clonotype: It may be a read error: a sequence one base away is much more abundant. This CDR3 is CASSGSRGTLAGGSTDTQYF. Here the CDR3 DNA reads TGTGCCAGCAGTGGATCCAGGGGTACGCTAGCGGGGGGAAGCACAGATACGCAGTATTTT. J is TRBJ2-3 and V is TRBV2, with TRBD2 matching 11 bases. CDR1 SNHLY and CDR2 FYNNEI come from the germline V gene. V shed 4 bases, J shed 0 bases, and the junction held 15 bases outside the gene matches. CDR3 length: 20 amino acids.

This clonotype was found a few times. The chain links TRBV13 to TRBJ1-1; D is unresolved. The CDR3 runs to 13 residues. Per germline, CDR1 PRHDT and CDR2 FYEKMQ (reference sequence). With 5 bases removed from V and 0 bases from J, the gap between germline ends came to 7 bases. CDR3 coding DNA: TGTGCCAGCAGCGCGGGCCTGAACACTGAAGCTTTCTTT. This sequence encodes CASSAGLNTEAFF.

About this clonotype: It may be a read error: a sequence one base away is much more abundant. The chain joins TRBV19 to TRBJ2-7, with D uncertain. Germline CDR1 and CDR2: LNHDA and SQIVND (reference sequence). This CDR3 region has 12 residues. The CDR3 protein is CDSSSRAYEQYF. The CDR3 DNA reads TGTGACAGTAGTTCCAGAGCCTACGAGCAGTACTTC.

The chain links TRBV6-5 to TRBJ2-5, with 7 bases matching TRBD2. In germline, CDR1 is MNHEY, CDR2 SVGAGI. The junction had 5 bases not matched to a gene; V was cut back by 2 bases and J by 5 bases. This CDR3 spans 14 amino acids. CDR3 in DNA: TGTGCCAGCAGTTACGTCGGGGGGAACGAGACCCAGTACTTC. Protein: CASSYVGGNETQYF.

This clonotype was counted at least ten times. In nucleotides, the CDR3 is TGTGCCAGCAGCCCTCCTTTAGCGGGGGCCTACGAGCAGTACTTC. Protein product: CASSPPLAGAYEQYF. The chain links TRBV7-9 to TRBJ2-7; 9 bases agree with TRBD2. V shed 5 bases, J shed 2 bases, and the junction held 7 bases outside the gene matches. The germline V gene encodes CDR1 SEHNR and CDR2 FQNEAQ (reference sequence). This CDR3 region has 15 residues.

This clonotype has a count of ten or more. The rearrangement links TRBV19 to TRBJ2-7, with D possibly matching TRBD2 (5 bases). Germline loops: CDR1 LNHDA, CDR2 SQIVND (reference sequence). V lost 6 bases and J lost 5, with 11 bases in between. CDR3 length: 12 amino acids. The DNA for the CDR3 is TGTGCCAGTAGGGGAGAGAGGGACGAGCAGTACTTC. It encodes CASRGERDEQYF.

The chain links TRBV30 to TRBJ1-2, with 7 nucleotides matching TRBD1. In germline, CDR1 is GTSNPN, CDR2 SVGIG (reference sequence). This CDR3 has 13 residues. V lost 4 bases to trimming and J lost 2 bases; unmatched junction nucleotides: 4. The CDR3 DNA reads TGTGCCTGGACCGAGGGACAGAACTATGGCTACACCTTC. Translation gives CAWTEGQNYGYTF. The variable domain in full, completed from reference TRBV30 and TRBJ1-2, reads SQTIHQWPATLVQPVGSPLSLECTVEGTSNPNLYWYRQAAGRGLQLLFYSVGIGQISSEVPQNLSASRPQDRQFILSSKKLLLSDSGFYLCAWTEGQNYGYTFGSGTRLTVV.

This clonotype was seen repeatedly, ten times or more. The V and J genes are TRBV4-2 and TRBJ2-3; 7 nucleotides agree with TRBD2. Per the germline V gene, CDR1 is LGHNA and CDR2 is YNFKEQ. V lost 0 bases and J lost 0; bases outside the gene matches: 3. This CDR3 is built from 16 residues. In DNA form, the CDR3 reads TGTGCCAGCAGCCAAGACGTTAGCGGGAGCACAGATACGCAGTATTTT. Protein sequence: CASSQDVSGSTDTQYF.

Comment on this clonotype: A read error may produce the germline difference seen at one junction end. The chain joins TRBV5-3 to TRBJ2-4, with a weak D call TRBD2 (5 bases). TRBV5-3 qualifies as an ORF whose function is uncertain. The CDR3 covers 17 residues. Written as DNA, the CDR3 is TGTGCCAGCAGCTTGGGCGCAGGCAGCCTAGCCAAAACCATTCAGTACTTC. It is translated as CASSLGAGSLAKTIQYF.

This clonotype was seen more than once but under ten times. Given a much more abundant clone one base away, this may be a read error. V is TRBV5-6 and J is TRBJ1-1, with D tentatively TRBD1 (6 bases). Trimming removed 2 bases from V and 6 bases from J, with 11 bases in between. CDR3 length: 13 amino acids. Germline V gives CDR1 SGHDT, CDR2 YYEEEE. In DNA, the CDR3 is TGTGCCAGCAGCTTTGGGGGCGGCTCTGAAGCTTTCTTT. Protein product: CASSFGGGSEAFF.

This clonotype was counted ten times or more. CDR3 sequence: CASSSYRRMENIQYF. The CDR3 DNA is TGTGCCAGCAGCTCTTATCGGCGAATGGAAAACATTCAGTACTTC. The chain employs TRBV5-6 and TRBJ2-4; D call uncertain. The CDR3 sequence is 15 residues long. V was shortened by 3 bases and J by 5 bases, with 15 bases between the two germline ends. The germline CDR1 and CDR2 sequences are SGHDT and YYEEEE.

This clonotype was seen ten or more times. The chain carries TRBV7-2 and TRBJ2-7; 9 positions match TRBD1. Germline trimming cut 4 bases from V and 4 bases from J; bases unmatched to any gene: 5. Germline-derived CDR1 and CDR2 are SGHTA and FQGNSA. The CDR3 contains 14 residues. The CDR3 region is CASSSSGTGYEQYF. Here the CDR3 DNA reads TGTGCCAGCAGCTCCTCCGGGACAGGGTACGAGCAGTACTTC.

This clonotype was observed a handful of times. The chain couples TRBV7-2 to TRBJ2-3, with 8 bases identical to TRBD2. Germline assignment: CDR1 SGHTA and CDR2 FQGNSA. The junction had 29 bases not matched to a gene; V was cut back by 2 bases and J by 4 bases. The CDR3 extends over 23 amino acids. DNA for the CDR3: TGTGCCAGCAGCTTACCAACAATCCTTGCCCCCGGGGGGGCGTTTCGAGTTCCAGATACGCAGTATTTT. This encodes CASSLPTILAPGGAFRVPDTQYF.

This clonotype has only a few counts. V and J are TRBV7-9 and TRBJ1-1, with 7 positions matching TRBD1. Germline V lookup: CDR1 SEHNR, CDR2 FQNEAQ (reference sequence). With 2 bases clipped from V and 1 base from J, the junction kept 13 bases outside the gene matches. CDR3 length: 18 amino acids. The DNA of the CDR3 is TGTGCCAGCAGCTTATTTGTGCCAAGGGGGCCCCAGAACACTGAAGCTTTCTTT. It translates to CASSLFVPRGPQNTEAFF.

The sample holds a few counts of this clonotype. The chain joins TRBV7-8 to TRBJ2-3; 10 nucleotides agree with TRBD1. Germline V gene lookup returns CDR1 SGHVS and CDR2 FQNEAQ. V lost 6 bases to trimming and J lost 5 bases; unmatched junction nucleotides: 17. The CDR3 covers 18 residues. Here the CDR3 reads CASRVGRFRTGGEDTQYF. The CDR3 DNA reads TGTGCCAGCAGAGTAGGGAGGTTTCGGACAGGGGGGGAAGATACGCAGTATTTT.

The V and J genes are TRBV30 and TRBJ2-7; no firm D call. V lost 0 bases, J lost 2 bases, and 8 bases lay in between. Germline-derived CDR1 and CDR2 are GTSNPN and SVGIG (reference sequence). The CDR3 has 13 amino acids. CDR3 sequence (DNA): TGTGCCTGGAGTGTAGACGGCCCCTACGAGCAGTACTTC. It yields the protein CAWSVDGPYEQYF.

This clonotype was observed at least ten times. V is TRBV29-1 and J is TRBJ2-1; 9 nucleotides line up with TRBD1. V was clipped by 6 bases and J by 9 bases; unmatched bases: 12. Germline lookup yields CDR1 SQVTM and CDR2 ANQGSEA. This CDR3 comprises 14 residues. For the CDR3, the DNA is TGCAGCGTATCGACAGGGGGGATGTTTGGTGAGCAGTTCTTC. Its translation is CSVSTGGMFGEQFF.

This clonotype was picked up a small number of times. The chain carries TRBV12-3 or TRBV12-4 and TRBJ2-3; D is uncertain. Trimming removed 1 base at V and 10 bases at J, with 9 bases between. This CDR3 is 12 amino acids long. CDR3 in DNA: TGTGCCAGCAGTTTAGGGCTAGAGCCGCAGTATTTT. Protein product: CASSLGLEPQYF.